This is a list of T cell receptor beta chains from one sample in a study of T cells after yellow fever vaccination. MiXCR was run by TCRdb on the 5' RACE reads, yielding one entry per CDR3 protein. The repertoire consists of about 260,000 distinct CDR3 sequences, with roughly 13% occurring once and the leading ten covering roughly 0.5%. Sequencing was performed on CD4+ T cells sorted from PBMCs, taken 45 days after the yellow fever booster vaccination. These receptors were taken from a man aged 25-45 years who received the YFV17D yellow fever vaccine. Each CDR3 is given with its conserved first and last residue. Each record gives: CDR3 DNA, CDR3 protein, clone size, D gene, J gene, V gene. The D gene is left open where the match is weak. Size values are once, few and many counts, or a class for expanded clones, and some rows have none.

CDR3 DNA: TGTGCCAGCAGCTTAGGGGGACCGACTGTCTATGGCTACACCTTC
CDR3 protein: CASSLGGPTVYGYTF
clone size: -
D gene: -
J gene: TRBJ1-2
V gene: TRBV7-2

CDR3 DNA: TGCAGCGTAAGACCGGGACCACAAGAGACCCAGTACTTC
CDR3 protein: CSVRPGPQETQYF
clone size: few
D gene: -
J gene: TRBJ2-5
V gene: TRBV29-1

CDR3 DNA: TGTGCCACCACAGGGACTAGCGGCAGCTCCTACAATGAGCAGTTCTTC
CDR3 protein: CATTGTSGSSYNEQFF
clone size: -
D gene: TRBD2
J gene: TRBJ2-1
V gene: TRBV24-1

CDR3 DNA: TGTGCCAGCAGCCCCGAGAGGAATCAGATCTATGGCTACACCTTC
CDR3 protein: CASSPERNQIYGYTF
clone size: few
D gene: -
J gene: TRBJ1-2
V gene: TRBV7-3

CDR3 DNA: TGTGCCAGCAGCCCCTGGGTAGCGAGCTCCTACGAGCAGTACTTC
CDR3 protein: CASSPWVASSYEQYF
clone size: few
D gene: -
J gene: TRBJ2-7
V gene: TRBV5-6

CDR3 DNA: TGTGCCAGCAGCTTCCGGGATTACAATGAGCAGTTCTTC
CDR3 protein: CASSFRDYNEQFF
clone size: -
D gene: -
J gene: TRBJ2-1
V gene: TRBV7-9

CDR3 DNA: TGCAGTGCTCCCCGTCCCAGCACAGATACGCAGTATTTT
CDR3 protein: CSAPRPSTDTQYF
clone size: -
D gene: -
J gene: TRBJ2-3
V gene: TRBV20-1

CDR3 DNA: TGTGCCACCAGTGACCCAGGACTAGCGGGAGTGGCGGAGACCCAGTACTTC
CDR3 protein: CATSDPGLAGVAETQYF
clone size: -
D gene: TRBD2
J gene: TRBJ2-5
V gene: TRBV24-1

CDR3 DNA: TGTGCCAGCAGTCGAGAGGGGAGCTCCTATAATTCACCCCTCCACTTT
CDR3 protein: CASSREGSSYNSPLHF
clone size: few
D gene: -
J gene: TRBJ1-6
V gene: TRBV27

CDR3 DNA: TGCAGTGCTCCCACGTTCGTCTCCTACGAGCAGTACTTC
CDR3 protein: CSAPTFVSYEQYF
clone size: few
D gene: -
J gene: TRBJ2-7
V gene: TRBV20-1

CDR3 DNA: TGTGCCACCAGTGATTTGCAGCAGGGGGGTGGTCGTGCCACCGGGGAGCTGTTTTTT
CDR3 protein: CATSDLQQGGGRATGELFF
clone size: few
D gene: -
J gene: TRBJ2-2
V gene: TRBV24-1

CDR3 DNA: TGTGCCAGCAGCCAAGATCTTAAGGCTAAAGCCTACAATGAGCAGTTCTTC
CDR3 protein: CASSQDLKAKAYNEQFF
clone size: -
D gene: -
J gene: TRBJ2-1
V gene: TRBV14

CDR3 DNA: TGTGCCAGCATCCACCTAGGAGATAACGGGGAGCTGTTTTTT
CDR3 protein: CASIHLGDNGELFF
clone size: -
D gene: -
J gene: TRBJ2-2
V gene: TRBV6-4

CDR3 DNA: TGCGCCAGCAGCCAAACGTGGAGTGGGGCCAACGTCCTGACTTTC
CDR3 protein: CASSQTWSGANVLTF
clone size: -
D gene: -
J gene: TRBJ2-6
V gene: TRBV4-3

CDR3 DNA: TGCAGTGCTAGAGATTCCCGCACAGATACGCAGTATTTT
CDR3 protein: CSARDSRTDTQYF
clone size: many
D gene: -
J gene: TRBJ2-3
V gene: TRBV20-1

CDR3 DNA: TGTGCCAGCAGCGTAGTGGCCCTTACAGATACGCAGTATTTT
CDR3 protein: CASSVVALTDTQYF
clone size: few
D gene: -
J gene: TRBJ2-3
V gene: TRBV9

CDR3 DNA: TGTGCCAGCAGATTCTCACGGGCAGATACGCAGTATTTT
CDR3 protein: CASRFSRADTQYF
clone size: few
D gene: -
J gene: TRBJ2-3
V gene: TRBV12-3/TRBV12-4

CDR3 DNA: TGCAGCGTACCCGATCGAGTCAATGAGCAGTTCTTC
CDR3 protein: CSVPDRVNEQFF
clone size: many
D gene: -
J gene: TRBJ2-1
V gene: TRBV29-1

CDR3 DNA: TGTGCCAGCAGTATCACCGCCAGGGTTCAGCCTCGAGAGCAGTACTTC
CDR3 protein: CASSITARVQPREQYF
clone size: many
D gene: -
J gene: TRBJ2-7
V gene: TRBV28

CDR3 DNA: TGTGCCAGCAGTTTGCGGAGCCCCTATGGCTACACCTTC
CDR3 protein: CASSLRSPYGYTF
clone size: -
D gene: -
J gene: TRBJ1-2
V gene: TRBV12-3/TRBV12-4

CDR3 DNA: TGTGCCAGCAGCCGCGGACTAGCGGGAGGCACAGATACGCAGTATTTT
CDR3 protein: CASSRGLAGGTDTQYF
clone size: -
D gene: TRBD2
J gene: TRBJ2-3
V gene: TRBV7-2

CDR3 DNA: TGTGCCAGCAGTGACGGAGGGTTTTACGGCTACACCTTC
CDR3 protein: CASSDGGFYGYTF
clone size: many
D gene: -
J gene: TRBJ1-2
V gene: TRBV25-1

CDR3 DNA: TGCAGTGCTCTCCCCCAGGACAGGGGTTCGGATGAGCAGTTCTTC
CDR3 protein: CSALPQDRGSDEQFF
clone size: -
D gene: TRBD1
J gene: TRBJ2-1
V gene: TRBV20-1

CDR3 DNA: TGTGCCAGCACAGGGAACTATGGCTACACCTTC
CDR3 protein: CASTGNYGYTF
clone size: few
D gene: -
J gene: TRBJ1-2
V gene: TRBV25-1

CDR3 DNA: TGTGCCAGCAGTGATCGTCCTAGCGGGAGTAGGAATGAGCAGTTCTTC
CDR3 protein: CASSDRPSGSRNEQFF
clone size: few
D gene: TRBD2
J gene: TRBJ2-1
V gene: TRBV25-1

CDR3 DNA: TGTGCCAGCAGTTTTAGCTCGGGCAATGAGCAGTTCTTC
CDR3 protein: CASSFSSGNEQFF
clone size: few
D gene: -
J gene: TRBJ2-1
V gene: TRBV6-2/TRBV6-3

CDR3 DNA: TGTGCCGTCGGGACGGGGTTCGCGAACACCGGGGAGCTGTTTTTT
CDR3 protein: CAVGTGFANTGELFF
clone size: few
D gene: -
J gene: TRBJ2-2
V gene: TRBV6-1

CDR3 DNA: TGTGCCAGCGCGCAGGGTACGAACACCGGGGAGCTGTTTTTT
CDR3 protein: CASAQGTNTGELFF
clone size: -
D gene: -
J gene: TRBJ2-2
V gene: TRBV9

CDR3 DNA: TGTGCCGGGGGGGCTGGGACGGGAGTAGAGCAGTACTTC
CDR3 protein: CAGGAGTGVEQYF
clone size: -
D gene: -
J gene: TRBJ2-7
V gene: TRBV2

CDR3 DNA: TGCGCCAGCAGCCACGACCAGGGCAGCTCTGGGGCCAACGTCCTGACTTTC
CDR3 protein: CASSHDQGSSGANVLTF
clone size: -
D gene: -
J gene: TRBJ2-6
V gene: TRBV4-3

CDR3 DNA: TGTGCCCAAGGGACATACTCCTACGAGCAGTACTTC
CDR3 protein: CAQGTYSYEQYF
clone size: -
D gene: -
J gene: TRBJ2-7
V gene: TRBV30

CDR3 DNA: TGTGCCAGCAGCGGGGACGGGAGGGATTCACCCCTCCACTTT
CDR3 protein: CASSGDGRDSPLHF
clone size: -
D gene: -
J gene: TRBJ1-6
V gene: TRBV2

CDR3 DNA: TGTGCCAGCAGCTTAGATCATGCCACCGGGGAGCTGTTTTTT
CDR3 protein: CASSLDHATGELFF
clone size: few
D gene: -
J gene: TRBJ2-2
V gene: TRBV11-3

CDR3 DNA: TGCAGTGCAAACCAACAGGGGTACGAGCAGTACTTC
CDR3 protein: CSANQQGYEQYF
clone size: -
D gene: TRBD1
J gene: TRBJ2-7
V gene: TRBV20-1

CDR3 DNA: TGTGCCAGCAGCTCATCGGGTACGGACCCTAACTATGGCTACACCTTC
CDR3 protein: CASSSSGTDPNYGYTF
clone size: -
D gene: -
J gene: TRBJ1-2
V gene: TRBV7-3

CDR3 DNA: TGTGCCAGCATTCGGGGACTAGCGGGCACAGATACGCAGTATTTT
CDR3 protein: CASIRGLAGTDTQYF
clone size: -
D gene: TRBD2
J gene: TRBJ2-3
V gene: TRBV7-2

CDR3 DNA: TGTGCCATTGACCGGGACAACTCCTACGAGCAGTACTTC
CDR3 protein: CAIDRDNSYEQYF
clone size: few
D gene: -
J gene: TRBJ2-7
V gene: TRBV7-2

CDR3 DNA: TGTGCCAGCTCACCGGCCCCATCGGGACAGGGTCCCCAAGAGACCCAGTACTTC
CDR3 protein: CASSPAPSGQGPQETQYF
clone size: -
D gene: TRBD1
J gene: TRBJ2-5
V gene: TRBV18

CDR3 DNA: TGCAGTGCTAGAGTTCCAGGGACACTCTATGGCTACACCTTC
CDR3 protein: CSARVPGTLYGYTF
clone size: few
D gene: -
J gene: TRBJ1-2
V gene: TRBV20-1

CDR3 DNA: TGTGCCAGCAGCAAGTCTTGGGGGCAAGAGACCCAGTACTTC
CDR3 protein: CASSKSWGQETQYF
clone size: once
D gene: -
J gene: TRBJ2-5
V gene: TRBV7-2

CDR3 DNA: TGTGCCAGCAGCCCTACCGGGACAGGGGCCAACACCGGGGAGCTGTTTTTT
CDR3 protein: CASSPTGTGANTGELFF
clone size: -
D gene: TRBD1
J gene: TRBJ2-2
V gene: TRBV7-3

CDR3 DNA: TGTGCCAGCAGTTACGAGAAGCCCCAGCATTTT
CDR3 protein: CASSYEKPQHF
clone size: few
D gene: -
J gene: TRBJ1-5
V gene: TRBV28

CDR3 DNA: TGTGCCAGCAGCTTTGACGGTGGCGGGAACACTGAAGCTTTCTTT
CDR3 protein: CASSFDGGGNTEAFF
clone size: -
D gene: -
J gene: TRBJ1-1
V gene: TRBV7-9

CDR3 DNA: TGTGCCATTAAGGGAAGGGAAGGTGAGCAGTTCTTC
CDR3 protein: CAIKGREGEQFF
clone size: few
D gene: -
J gene: TRBJ2-1
V gene: TRBV10-3

CDR3 DNA: TGTGCCAGCAGCTTATCTCGGTCTCTGGCAGCCGACGAGCAGTACTTC
CDR3 protein: CASSLSRSLAADEQYF
clone size: -
D gene: -
J gene: TRBJ2-7
V gene: TRBV7-2

CDR3 DNA: TGTGCCAGCTCACCACCGGTGGTAGCGGGAGTGTCAACTGGGGAGCTGTTTTTT
CDR3 protein: CASSPPVVAGVSTGELFF
clone size: few
D gene: TRBD2
J gene: TRBJ2-2
V gene: TRBV18

CDR3 DNA: TGTGCCAGCAGCCCGGGACTAGCGGGAGAGCTGTACGAGCAGTACTTC
CDR3 protein: CASSPGLAGELYEQYF
clone size: few
D gene: TRBD2
J gene: TRBJ2-7
V gene: TRBV7-2

CDR3 DNA: TGTGCCAGCAGCCCCGAGGGAGCATCCACAGATACGCAGTATTTT
CDR3 protein: CASSPEGASTDTQYF
clone size: few
D gene: -
J gene: TRBJ2-3
V gene: TRBV7-6

CDR3 DNA: TGTGCCAGCAGCCCGGTGACTAGCGGGGCGAGCACAGATACGCAGTATTTT
CDR3 protein: CASSPVTSGASTDTQYF
clone size: -
D gene: TRBD2
J gene: TRBJ2-3
V gene: TRBV7-2

CDR3 DNA: TGTGCCAGCATTCCCGATAGCTCTGGAAACACCATATATTTT
CDR3 protein: CASIPDSSGNTIYF
clone size: few
D gene: -
J gene: TRBJ1-3
V gene: TRBV6-1

CDR3 DNA: TGCAGTGCACCCACTAGCGGGAACTACGAGCAGTACTTC
CDR3 protein: CSAPTSGNYEQYF
clone size: few
D gene: TRBD2
J gene: TRBJ2-7
V gene: TRBV20-1

CDR3 DNA: TGCAGTGCTAGCAGGGCCCACGAGCAGTACTTC
CDR3 protein: CSASRAHEQYF
clone size: many
D gene: -
J gene: TRBJ2-7
V gene: TRBV20-1

CDR3 DNA: TGTGCCAGCCTATTTACAGCTCTGGAGCTAGCGGGAGGGTCCGGGGAGCTGTTTTTT
CDR3 protein: CASLFTALELAGGSGELFF
clone size: -
D gene: TRBD2
J gene: TRBJ2-2
V gene: TRBV19